This T cell receptor beta chain was recovered during a study of shared clonotypes between healthy human individuals (dated by TCRdb to about 2020). In terms of the full investigation: The cohort comprised a couple of women and a few men aged 18 to 49 years. For each donor, CD4 naive and CD4 memory were each run on three plates, CD8 naive on two plates, and CD8 memory on one plate. To estimate repertoire size and how much clonotype sharing occurs between individuals, the study deeply sequenced the blood TCR repertoires of roughly 5 healthy adults. Libraries were prepared and TCR repertoires were sequenced by different laboratories using diverse techniques, in order to increase sequencing depth and limit assay-specific biases. Each donor's leukapheresis produced roughly between roughly 0.85 and 10 billion PBMCs.

Points the paper makes about the study in general: Rarefaction of sorted-subset datasets indicated incomplete sequencing despite the large sequencing depth. Sampling was limited to blood, and TCR repertoires in tissue likely differ from TCR repertoires in blood. Higher generation probabilities were observed for clonotypes shared by all four sorted-subset donors than for non-shared clonotypes. Across a handful of donors, approximately 5% of naive CD4, roughly 3.8% of naive CD8, about 2.3% of memory CD4, and approximately 0.42% of memory CD8 clonotypes were shared. Because the study included a small number of donors, the genetic and exposure-history diversity represented was limited. Pairwise subsampling indicated that sequencing depth was expected to affect the degree of clonotype sharing among donors. Larger estimated clonotype richness was generally found for naive subsets than for memory subsets.

Using the deep immunoSEQ assay, multiplex PCR amplified TCR CDR3 regions from genomic DNA. Extracted genomic DNA from each cell subset was spread evenly across all wells of several immunoSEQ 96-well plates, with each plate serving as a replicate. Each replicate PCR for sorted subsets received about 210 ng genomic DNA, equal to 28,000 or so T cell genomes. Purified libraries were measured with a Qubit 3.0 fluorometer, size-checked on a Bioanalyzer 2100, and measured again with the KAPA Library Quantification kit. Every immunoSEQ 96-well plate was sequenced on a separate single-read 150-cycle Illumina NextSeq 550 flow cell. The authors processed their data as follows. Because the immunoSEQ output included only junctional sequences and no quality scores, the filtering could not be the same as the filtering used for full-length reads. Sequences were annotated with PyIR, a Python wrapper for IgBLAST v1.9, using IMGT germline references to assign V/J genes and CDR3. Reads were filtered out if the reads had weak V/J assignments (E-value above 1e-6), no CDR3, stop codons, out-of-frame junctions, or ambiguous translated residues. A V3J clonotype was defined by an identical inferred V gene, J gene, and CDR3 amino acid sequence. To compute the percentage overlap between repertoires, the number of shared unique clonotypes was divided by the size of the smaller repertoire. Richness of each repertoire was evaluated using RTK rarefaction, the Chao1 estimator, and Recon v2.1 estimates of unobserved clonotypes. Generation probabilities for all TCRbeta clonotypes obtained by the gDNA method from a handful of donors were computed using OLGA. The source is immuneACCESS, and TCRdb retained only in-frame sequences with V and J called. Part of the clones is not carried over; for the studies checked, unresolved V genes explain less than half of this, and the remainder is unexplained. The DNA was the basis for D and trimming; V, J and clone size are from that table. This sample gives hundreds of thousands of clones in total; approximately 96% of them show up just once. The ten largest clones represent approximately 0.12% of the sample.

As concerns this clone: Its antigen is still unknown. Within one base of it there is no much larger clone, and no base qualities were kept.

CD8 naive samples were obtained by positive selection for CCR7 among CD45RO-negative cells, yielding a CD45RA+CCR7+ population from which TemRA cells were excluded. The donors were healthy, HIV-negative adults who had no recently reported acute infections or vaccinations. Every donor was a Caucasian adult residing in Nashville, Tennessee, USA. Blood was collected by leukapheresis, and PBMCs were isolated by Ficoll-Histopaque density gradient centrifugation and then cryopreserved in liquid nitrogen vapor phase. Purity and quantity of every magnetically sorted T cell population were checked by analytical flow cytometry. From each sorted fraction, genomic DNA was isolated and quantified by UV absorbance on a Nanodrop 2000c. The germline V and J ends show losses of 6 bases and 3 bases respectively, and no gene match explains 8 bases of the junction. The CDR3 has 16 amino acids, counting the end cysteine and phenylalanine. Only the CDR3 region is kept as DNA, spanning 48 bases read in frame from base 1. CDR1 and CDR2 were assigned from the germline V gene as SNHLY and FYNNEI.

The chain links TRBV2 with TRBJ2-7; 13 bases in between match TRBD2. The origin of this receptor is a woman under 40 in good health. Material for sequencing was naive CD8+ T cells sorted from blood. The cell subset or site label here, explained by the study, means: CD45RA+CCR7+. CDR3 region: CASRPGTSGTYYEQYF. The nucleotide sequence is given as TGTGCCAGCAGGCCCGGGACTAGCGGGACCTACTACGAGCAGTACTTC. Reference TRBV2 and TRBJ2-7 genes cover what lies past the CDR3, so the full variable domain is EPEVTQTPSHQVTQMGQEVILRCVPISNHLYFYWYRQILGQKVEFLVSFYNNEISEKSEIFDDQFSVERPDGSNFTLKIRSTKLEDSAMYFCASRPGTSGTYYEQYFGPGTRLTVT.